A selection of T cell receptor beta chains follows, all from one sample in a study of T-cell memory formation after mild COVID-19. TCRdb used MiXCR to reprocess the 5' RACE reads, holding one entry per CDR3 protein. The sample shows about half a million distinct CDR3 sequences, about 20% of them seen only once. Sequencing used PBMCs or a T cell subset sorted from them (not recorded which). The receptors stem from an adult woman who had mild COVID-19 (a few samples of this study predate the infection). Cell type and time point are not known. The CDR3 runs from the conserved cysteine through the conserved F or W. The D gene is left open where the match is weak. Expanded clones get a size class; other rows say once, few or many, or leave the size out.

v_gene,d_gene,j_gene,abundance,CDR3nt,CDR3aa
TRBV3-1,NA,TRBJ2-3,few,TGTGCCAGCAGCCAAGGTGATTCCACAGATACGCAGTATTTT,CASSQGDSTDTQYF
TRBV6-5,TRBD2,TRBJ2-7,NA,TGTGCCAGCAGTTACGATTCAGCGGGAAACTACGAGCAGTACTTC,CASSYDSAGNYEQYF
TRBV14,NA,TRBJ2-1,few,TGTGCCAGCAGCCAGGCCCTCAGGACTGAGCAGTTCTTC,CASSQALRTEQFF
TRBV6-2/TRBV6-3,NA,TRBJ1-2,few,TGTGCCAGCAGTTACTCGACGAGACACGGCTACACCTTC,CASSYSTRHGYTF
TRBV19,NA,TRBJ2-7,NA,TGTGCCAGTAGTATAGCGGCGGGTCTTTCCTACGAGCAGTACTTC,CASSIAAGLSYEQYF
TRBV3-1,TRBD1,TRBJ1-6,NA,TGTGCCAGCAGCCGAGGAGGGGACAGGGTCTCGTCACCCCTCCACTTT,CASSRGGDRVSSPLHF
TRBV12-3/TRBV12-4,NA,TRBJ2-3,NA,TGTGCCAGCAGTCAGAGGAGGGATACGCAGTATTTT,CASSQRRDTQYF
TRBV6-2/TRBV6-3,NA,TRBJ2-7,few,TGTGCCAGCAGTTCCTACTCCTTGACGGATTCATACGAGCAGTACTTC,CASSSYSLTDSYEQYF
TRBV7-6,NA,TRBJ2-3,many,TGTGCCAGCAGCCCTAGAACGGGAGTTGGAACAGATACGCAGTATTTT,CASSPRTGVGTDTQYF
TRBV5-6,NA,TRBJ2-7,few,TGTGCCAGCAGCCCATATCGGGCTAACCTCTACGAGCAGTACTTC,CASSPYRANLYEQYF
TRBV5-1,NA,TRBJ2-5,many,TGCGCCAGCAGAGGGGACAACCAAGAGACCCAGTACTTC,CASRGDNQETQYF
TRBV6-2/TRBV6-3,NA,TRBJ2-5,NA,TGTGCCAGCACCCCTGCGCGTCTAGGGGAGACCCAGTACTTC,CASTPARLGETQYF
TRBV7-9,TRBD2,TRBJ2-7,many,TGTGCCAGCAGCGCCACGGGACTAGTCGGCTACGAGCAGTACTTC,CASSATGLVGYEQYF
TRBV27,NA,TRBJ2-1,few,TGTGCCAGCAGTAAGACCCGTAGCTCCTACAATGAGCAGTTCTTC,CASSKTRSSYNEQFF
TRBV7-2,TRBD1,TRBJ2-1,NA,TGTGCCAGCAGCTTAGCGCCCGGGACAGGGGTGTTTCGCAATGAGCAGTTCTTC,CASSLAPGTGVFRNEQFF
TRBV18,NA,TRBJ2-4,NA,TGTGCCAGCTCCCGGGACACCGGAGCCAAAAACATTCAGTACTTC,CASSRDTGAKNIQYF
TRBV5-6,TRBD1,TRBJ1-3,many,TGTGCCAGCAGCTTTTCGACAGGGAGAGAATCTGGAAACACCATATATTTT,CASSFSTGRESGNTIYF
TRBV5-6,TRBD1,TRBJ1-1,NA,TGTGCCAGCAGCTTGGGACAGGGGGACGAAGCTTTCTTT,CASSLGQGDEAFF
TRBV24-1,NA,TRBJ2-7,NA,TGTGCCACCAGTGATCCGCGGGACTTATCCTACGAGCAGTACTTC,CATSDPRDLSYEQYF
TRBV7-9,TRBD2,TRBJ2-7,NA,TGTGCCAGCAGCACCCGGGGGGGCTCCTACGAGCAGTACTTC,CASSTRGGSYEQYF
TRBV20-1,NA,TRBJ2-7,few,TGCAGTGCTAGGGCCCCCCCCTACGAGCAGTACTTC,CSARAPPYEQYF
TRBV5-1,TRBD1,TRBJ2-1,few,TGCGCCAGCAGCGGCTGGGACAGGAGCTCCTACAATGAGCAGTTCTTC,CASSGWDRSSYNEQFF
TRBV10-3,NA,TRBJ1-5,NA,TGTGCCAGTAGGTCGGGGCAGCAGGGGCAGCCCCAGCATTTT,CASRSGQQGQPQHF
TRBV6-5,NA,TRBJ1-5,NA,TGTGCCAGCAGACAGGCGGGAAGTCAGCCCCAGCATTTT,CASRQAGSQPQHF
TRBV2,NA,TRBJ1-6,NA,TGTGCCAGCGTGTTGGAGTCCCTCCGGAATTCACCCCTCCACTTT,CASVLESLRNSPLHF
TRBV7-9,NA,TRBJ1-2,few,TGTGCCAGCAGCTTAGTAACAGGCGCTAACTATGGCTACACCTTC,CASSLVTGANYGYTF
TRBV10-3,NA,TRBJ1-5,many,TGTGCCATCAGGCCGGGTCTTGGGAATCAGCCCCAGCATTTT,CAIRPGLGNQPQHF
TRBV12-3/TRBV12-4,NA,TRBJ2-1,few,TGTGCCAGCAGTTTCCGGCCGAACTCCTACAATGAGCAGTTCTTC,CASSFRPNSYNEQFF
TRBV7-2,NA,TRBJ2-1,NA,TGTGCCAGCAGCTTGGGGGTGGTCATTGAGCAGTTCTTC,CASSLGVVIEQFF
TRBV24-1,TRBD2,TRBJ2-4,once,TGTGCCACCAGTCAGGGACTAAATAAAAACATTCAGTACTTC,CATSQGLNKNIQYF
TRBV7-2,NA,TRBJ2-5,few,TGTGCCAGCAGCACAGGTGTTAGCAAAGAGACCCAGTACTTC,CASSTGVSKETQYF
TRBV7-9,NA,TRBJ1-4,few,TGTGCCAGCAGCTTTTCCCCAGGGTTAGGGGAAAAACTGTTTTTT,CASSFSPGLGEKLFF
TRBV5-6,NA,TRBJ2-2,NA,TGTGCCAGCAGCTTGTTCCGACAGGAAGACACCGGGGAGCTGTTTTTT,CASSLFRQEDTGELFF
TRBV7-9,NA,TRBJ2-1,many,TGTGCCAGCAGCTCCACCAATGAGCAGTTCTTC,CASSSTNEQFF
TRBV7-3,NA,TRBJ2-6,few,TGTGCCAGCAGCTTCGGCCCCTCTGGGGCCAACGTCCTGACTTTC,CASSFGPSGANVLTF
TRBV24-1,TRBD1,TRBJ2-1,NA,TGTGCCACCAGTGATTTGTTGAACAGGGGGAATGAGCAGTTCTTC,CATSDLLNRGNEQFF
TRBV24-1,TRBD1,TRBJ1-5,NA,TGTGCCACCAGTGATGGGGGACAGGGCCCAAATCAGCCCCAGCATTTT,CATSDGGQGPNQPQHF
TRBV5-4,NA,TRBJ2-1,few,TGTGCCAGCGGGGGGGCCCCCTACAATGAGCAGTTCTTC,CASGGAPYNEQFF
TRBV7-3,NA,TRBJ2-3,few,TGTGCCAGCAGCCGATCAGGGGACCGAGAGAACACAGATACGCAGTATTTT,CASSRSGDRENTDTQYF
TRBV5-1,TRBD1,TRBJ2-5,many,TGTGCCAGCAGTTCGACAGGGCCGGAGACCCAGTACTTC,CASSSTGPETQYF
TRBV7-9,TRBD1,TRBJ1-5,NA,TGTGCCAGCAGCCGGTGGGACAGCGACCAGCCCCAGCATTTT,CASSRWDSDQPQHF
TRBV12-3/TRBV12-4,TRBD2,TRBJ2-7,few,TGTGCCAGCAGTTCAGGGGGGGGACTAGCCCGCCTCACCTACGAGCAGTACTTC,CASSSGGGLARLTYEQYF
TRBV10-3,NA,TRBJ2-5,few,TGTGCCATCGGGGGGGCCCAAGAGACCCAGTACTTC,CAIGGAQETQYF
TRBV2,TRBD2,TRBJ2-1,few,TGTGCCAGCAGTGACCCAGCGGGGACGTCCTACAATGAGCAGTTCTTC,CASSDPAGTSYNEQFF
TRBV11-2,NA,TRBJ2-5,few,TGTGCCAGCAGCTTACAGGCGGGACAGCAAGAGACCCAGTACTTC,CASSLQAGQQETQYF
TRBV7-2,NA,TRBJ2-1,NA,TGTGCCAGCAGCTTAACCCTTGATGAGCAGTTCTTC,CASSLTLDEQFF
TRBV29-1,TRBD1,TRBJ2-2,few,TGCAGCGGTAAAACCGGGACAGGGAACACCGGGGAGCTGTTTTTT,CSGKTGTGNTGELFF
TRBV12-3/TRBV12-4,NA,TRBJ2-1,NA,TGTGCCAGCAGTTTCCCCGGGCAGGGGAATGAGCAGTTCTTC,CASSFPGQGNEQFF
TRBV12-3/TRBV12-4,NA,TRBJ2-2,few,TGTGCCAGCAGTTTACGCAGTATTAACACCGGGGAGCTGTTTTTT,CASSLRSINTGELFF
TRBV4-1,TRBD1,TRBJ1-2,few,TGCGCCAGCAGCCCAGATAAGGACAGGGGAGACTATGGCTACACCTTC,CASSPDKDRGDYGYTF
TRBV7-9,TRBD1,TRBJ1-2,NA,TGTGCCAGCAGCTTAGAACAGGGGAATGGCTACACCTTC,CASSLEQGNGYTF
TRBV4-2,NA,TRBJ2-1,NA,TGTGCCAGCAGCCAGGGCTCTAGCGAATACAATGAGCAGTTCTTC,CASSQGSSEYNEQFF
TRBV12-3/TRBV12-4,TRBD1,TRBJ2-7,few,TGTGCCAGCAATGCGGGACAGGTTGACGAGCAGTACTTC,CASNAGQVDEQYF
TRBV2,TRBD2,TRBJ2-1,NA,TGTGCCAGCAGTGAACAGAGGACTAGAAGTACTAATGAGCAGTTCTTC,CASSEQRTRSTNEQFF
TRBV12-3/TRBV12-4,NA,TRBJ1-2,NA,TGTGCCAGCAGTCTTAGTGGGGACTACACCTTC,CASSLSGDYTF
TRBV20-1,NA,TRBJ1-2,NA,TGCAGTGCTAGTTCACTCGAGGACTATGGCTACACCTTC,CSASSLEDYGYTF
TRBV6-5,NA,TRBJ2-2,NA,TGTGCCAGCAACCCAACCTGGGCGGACACCGGGGAGCTGTTTTTT,CASNPTWADTGELFF